This TCR beta chain was recorded in a study of a mutant IDH1 vaccine in newly diagnosed glioma. Study in general: Radiotherapy, temozolomide, or both had been given previously, and both were given to most. Study-level results: In 80% to 95% of patients, immune responses induced by the vaccine occurred.

Unmatched junction bases numbered 9, after V lost 2 bases and J lost 11 bases. The germline V gene has CDR1 MNHEY and CDR2 SVGAGI. The CDR3 runs to 15 residues. Data came from immunoSEQ multiplex PCR; TCRdb stores just in-frame clones and leaves some out. The repertoire holds approximately 61,000 clones, 80% to 90% seen once, with 6% to 7.5% in the top ten. Described time point: week 5, during vaccination. Topical imiquimod accompanied each vaccine dose, which consisted of 300 ug of mutant IDH1 20-mer peptide. As concerns this clone: Its cognate antigen is unknown.

The TCR was taken from a woman between 50 and 59 years old with glioma. V is TRBV6-5 and J is TRBJ1-6; 7 positions agree with TRBD1. Source: PBMCs, taken from a glioma patient whose treatment included an IDH1 peptide vaccine. CDR3 DNA: TGTGCCAGCAGTTACAGTGACAGGGAGCGTCCACCCCTCCACTTT. Encoded protein: CASSYSDRERPPLHF.